A selection of T cell receptor beta chains follows, all from one sample in a study of control samples from healthy donors and cancer patients. This table comes from immunoSEQ multiplex PCR, and its TCRdb copy is limited to in-frame clones, with some not included. The table includes over 150,000 clones, more than 80% detected once. Sequencing was carried out using blood. Receptor source: a man aged 30-40 years in good health. CDR3s leave out the opening cysteine and the closing phenylalanine or tryptophan. The order of the fields is J gene, V gene, D gene, CDR3 length, CDR3 protein. D genes are given only for firm matches.

TRBJ1-2 | TRBV6-1 | . | 12 | ASSEAGRGYGYT
TRBJ1-3 | TRBV2 | . | 18 | ASISKVAESYYSSGNTIY
TRBJ2-3 | TRBV5-4 | . | 12 | ASGKGAPTDTQY
TRBJ2-3 | TRBV10-3 | TRBD2 | 13 | AIRGTSGSTDTQY
TRBJ2-7 | TRBV2 | . | 9 | ASSEKNEQY
TRBJ2-7 | TRBV6-5 | TRBD1 | 14 | ASSYTFSARGNEQY
TRBJ2-2 | TRBV9 | . | 15 | ASSATRRVMNTGELF
TRBJ2-3 | TRBV30 | . | 12 | AWSGGAGTDTQY
TRBJ2-7 | TRBV4-2 | TRBD2 | 10 | ASSQDSGREY
TRBJ1-1 | TRBV6-6 | . | 12 | ASSYSRGNTEAF
TRBJ2-2 | TRBV10-2 | . | 13 | ASGRATGRTGELF
TRBJ1-1 | TRBV28 | . | 12 | ASRLRIVNTEAF
TRBJ2-7 | TRBV4-3 | TRBD2 | 14 | ASSQDRTSGGLEQY